This T cell receptor beta chain was recorded in a study of OX40 agonist ivuxolimab in advanced cancers. About the research overall: Cohort: roughly 79% men, mean age about 60, aged about 23 to 80.

The CDR3 contains 12 residues. V was clipped by 0 bases and J by 5 bases, with 5 bases between them. CDR1 and CDR2 from the germline V gene are SGHDT and YYEEEE. This clone was detected once. Its antigen is still unknown. Findings and limits, study-wide: The authors did not determine the antigen specificity of the expanded peripheral T cells.

Assay: immunoSEQ multiplex PCR; the TCRdb copy retains only in-frame clones and omits some. Here the sample spans some 61,000 clones, about 87% being singletons. The TCR sequence derives from an adult with an advanced solid tumor such as melanoma, head and neck, liver or kidney cancer. The sample in question was CD4+ or CD8+ T cells sorted from blood, obtained in a trial of the OX40 agonist ivuxolimab. The V gene is TRBV5-6, the J gene TRBJ1-1, with no clear D. The CDR3 DNA follows: TGTGCCAGCAGCTTGGGTAGAACTGAAGCTTTCTTT. Amino acids: CASSLGRTEAFF.